This T cell receptor beta chain was sequenced during a study of regulatory T cells in long-lasting Graves disease. Study in general: Graves' patients (newly diagnosed) had been on antithyroid drugs under 3 months.

Points on this clonotype: Its antigen is not identified.

Study conclusions and caveats: Tissue studied was limited to peripheral blood, excluding thyroid tissue.

Trimming pared 8 bases from V and 5 bases from J, leaving 7 bases between. This CDR3 region has 10 residues. The V gene's germline CDR1 is LGHDT and CDR2 YNNKEL (reference sequence). Specified time point: newly diagnosed GD, antithyroid drugs for less than 3 months. TCR sequences were obtained from RNA taken from PBMCs. TCR beta libraries were built with iRepertoire HTBI primers and Arm-PCR of CDR3 regions. Each CDR3 protein gets one entry after TCRdb re-called the multiplex PCR reads with MiXCR. The sample consists of 620,000 or so distinct CDR3 sequences, roughly 16% of them appearing once. This sample also belongs to another study, concerning T cells in Graves' hyperthyroidism and ophthalmopathy. From that study: Hyperthyroidism had been newly diagnosed in patients aged 18 to 65, and its duration was under 2 months.

The chain links TRBV3-1 to TRBJ2-7; D is unclear. Sequenced material: peripheral blood mononuclear cells (PBMCs), taken at new diagnosis, from a patient treated with antithyroid drugs. The sequence was collected from a woman in her 30s with Graves disease. The CDR3 sequence is CASGEHEQYF. The CDR3 bases are TGTGCCAGCGGGGAACACGAGCAGTACTTC.